Each of the 5 T cell receptor beta chains below was sequenced from the same sample in a study of human T cells and chemical hapten exposure. Time point noted: patch test 2, 6 weeks after DPC sensitization. Treatment indicated: therapeutic diphenylcyclopropenone sensitization with weekly scalp DPC. TCRdb used MiXCR to reprocess the RACE reads, holding one entry per CDR3 protein. The table lists roughly 84,000 distinct CDR3 sequences, 10% of them singletons, with less than 5% in the top ten. The source was whole blood, collected in connection with sensitization to the hapten diphenylcyclopropenone (DPC). These receptors originate from a woman aged 45-59 years with alopecia areata. Some clones in this sample may be carry-over from other donors' samples.

This clonotype was detected many times. This chain joins TRBV5-4 and TRBJ2-4; 8 bases are shared with TRBD2. Germline values: CDR1 SGHNT, CDR2 YYREEE (reference sequence). The length of the CDR3 is 18 residues. After removal of 3 bases from V and 0 bases from J, the junction contained 11 bases not matched to a gene. Here the CDR3 DNA reads TGTGCCAGCAGCTCGAGGACTAGCAGCCCCCTAGCCAAAAACATTCAGTACTTC. This translates into CASSSRTSSPLAKNIQYF.

V gene TRBV5-5 combines with J gene TRBJ2-3; D is unresolved. The CDR3 spans 16 residues. The germline V and J ends were trimmed by 4 bases and 7 bases, with 22 bases remaining between them. Per the germline V gene, CDR1 is SGHKS and CDR2 is YYEKEE (reference sequence). CDR3 region: CASSGNPAISMNTQYF. DNA for the CDR3: TGTGCCAGCAGCGGAAACCCGGCAATAAGCATGAATACGCAGTATTTT. The full variable domain, completed using reference TRBV5-5 and TRBJ2-3, is DAGVTQSPTHLIKTRGQQVTLRCSPISGHKSVSWYQQVLGQGPQFIFQYYEKEERGRGNFPDRFSARQFPNYSSELNVNALLLGDSALYLCASSGNPAISMNTQYFGPGTRLTVL.

This clonotype was detected only a few times. A read error may account for a junction end that differs from germline. The chain couples TRBV7-2 to TRBJ2-6; perhaps TRBD2 as D (5 bases). This CDR3 comprises 15 residues. Germline CDR1 SGHTA, CDR2 FQGNSA. In DNA, the CDR3 is TGTGCCAGCAGCCTAGCTACGCCTGGGGCCAACGTCCTGACTTTC. It encodes CASSLATPGANVLTF.

This clonotype was seen more than once but under ten times. The chain is built from TRBV6-6 and TRBJ2-7, with 10 bases lining up with TRBD2. The germline V gene encodes CDR1 MNHNY and CDR2 SVGAGI (reference sequence). The junction had 5 bases not matched to a gene; V was cut back by 3 bases and J by 0 bases. The CDR3 loop spans 16 amino acids. In DNA form, the CDR3 reads TGTGCCAGCAGTTATCAGCGACTAGCGGGCTCCTACGAGCAGTACTTC. Protein sequence: CASSYQRLAGSYEQYF.

This clonotype showed up many times. The chain has TRBV7-9 and TRBJ2-1; 9 bases are shared with TRBD2. The CDR3 has 17 residues. Germline V CDR1 and CDR2: SEHNR, FQNEAQ (reference sequence). The junction had 9 bases not matched to a gene; V was cut back by 0 bases and J by 6 bases. In nucleotides, the CDR3 is TGTGCCAGCAGCTTAGCGACTAGCGGCCGGGGAGTCAATGAGCAGTTCTTC. Protein: CASSLATSGRGVNEQFF.